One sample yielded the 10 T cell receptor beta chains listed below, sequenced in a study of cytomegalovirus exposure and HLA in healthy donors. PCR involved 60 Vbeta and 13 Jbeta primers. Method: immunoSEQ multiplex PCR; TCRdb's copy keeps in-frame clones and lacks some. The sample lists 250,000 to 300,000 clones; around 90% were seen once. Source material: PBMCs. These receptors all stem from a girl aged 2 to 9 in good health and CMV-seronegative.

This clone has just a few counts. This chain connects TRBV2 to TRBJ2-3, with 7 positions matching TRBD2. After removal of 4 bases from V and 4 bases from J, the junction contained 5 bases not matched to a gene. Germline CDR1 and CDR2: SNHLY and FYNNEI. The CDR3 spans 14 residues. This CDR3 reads CASSVRREPDTQYF. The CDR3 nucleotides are TGTGCCAGCAGTGTTAGGCGGGAGCCAGATACGCAGTATTTT.

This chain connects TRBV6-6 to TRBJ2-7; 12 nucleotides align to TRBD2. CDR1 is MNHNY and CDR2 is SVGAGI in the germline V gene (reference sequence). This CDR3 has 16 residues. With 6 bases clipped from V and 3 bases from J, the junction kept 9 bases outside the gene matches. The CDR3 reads CASREPSGGDFYEQYF. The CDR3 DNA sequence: TGTGCCAGCAGAGAACCTAGCGGGGGGGACTTCTACGAGCAGTACTTC.

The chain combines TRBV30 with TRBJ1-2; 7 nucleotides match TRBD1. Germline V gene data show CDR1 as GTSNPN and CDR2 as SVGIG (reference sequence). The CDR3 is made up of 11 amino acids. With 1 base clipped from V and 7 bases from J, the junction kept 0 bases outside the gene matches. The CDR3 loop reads CAWSAGGGYTF. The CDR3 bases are TGTGCCTGGAGTGCAGGGGGTGGCTACACCTTC. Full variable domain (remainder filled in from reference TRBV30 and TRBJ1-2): SQTIHQWPATLVQPVGSPLSLECTVEGTSNPNLYWYRQAAGRGLQLLFYSVGIGQISSEVPQNLSASRPQDRQFILSSKKLLLSDSGFYLCAWSAGGGYTFGSGTRLTVV.

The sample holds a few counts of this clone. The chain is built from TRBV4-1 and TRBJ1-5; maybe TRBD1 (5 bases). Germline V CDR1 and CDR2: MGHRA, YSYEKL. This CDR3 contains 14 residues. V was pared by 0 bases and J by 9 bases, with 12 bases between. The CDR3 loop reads CASSQDPVGLPQHF. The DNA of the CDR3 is TGCGCCAGCAGCCAAGATCCGGTGGGACTGCCCCAGCATTTT.

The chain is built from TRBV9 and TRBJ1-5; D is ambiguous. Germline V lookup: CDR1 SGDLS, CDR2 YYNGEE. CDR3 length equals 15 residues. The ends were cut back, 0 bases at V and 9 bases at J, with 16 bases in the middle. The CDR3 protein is CASSVAVLRYRPQHF. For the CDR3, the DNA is TGTGCCAGCAGCGTAGCGGTCCTCCGGTATCGGCCCCAGCATTTT.

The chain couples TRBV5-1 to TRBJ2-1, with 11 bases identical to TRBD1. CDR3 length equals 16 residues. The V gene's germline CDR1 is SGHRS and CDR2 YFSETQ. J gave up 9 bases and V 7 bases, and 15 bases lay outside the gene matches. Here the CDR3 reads CASESYPGQGGGEQFF. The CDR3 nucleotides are TGCGCCAGCGAGTCCTATCCGGGACAGGGGGGAGGTGAGCAGTTCTTC.

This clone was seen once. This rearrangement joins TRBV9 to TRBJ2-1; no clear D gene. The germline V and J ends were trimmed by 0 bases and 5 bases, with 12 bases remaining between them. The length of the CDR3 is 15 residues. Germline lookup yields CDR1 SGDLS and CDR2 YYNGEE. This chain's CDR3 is CASSVELRENNEQFF. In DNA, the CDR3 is TGTGCCAGCAGCGTAGAGCTAAGAGAGAACAATGAGCAGTTCTTC.

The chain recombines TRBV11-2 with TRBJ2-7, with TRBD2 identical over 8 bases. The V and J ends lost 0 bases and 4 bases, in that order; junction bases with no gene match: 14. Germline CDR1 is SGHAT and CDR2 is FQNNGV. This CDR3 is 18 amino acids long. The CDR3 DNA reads TGTGCCAGCAGCTTAGAGAACCTCGGGGGGGCGGCGCAGTACGAGCAGTACTTC. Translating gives CASSLENLGGAAQYEQYF. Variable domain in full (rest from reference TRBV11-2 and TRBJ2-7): EAGVAQSPRYKIIEKRQSVAFWCNPISGHATLYWYQQILGQGPKLLIQFQNNGVVDDSQLPKDRFSAERLKGVDSTLKIQPAKLEDSAVYLCASSLENLGGAAQYEQYFGPGTRLTVT.

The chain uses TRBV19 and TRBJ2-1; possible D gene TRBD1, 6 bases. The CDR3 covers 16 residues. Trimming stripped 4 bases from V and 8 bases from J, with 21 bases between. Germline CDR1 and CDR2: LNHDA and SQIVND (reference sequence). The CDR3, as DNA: TGTGCCAGTAGTACCCCCAGGAGACAGGTGGTCGATGAGCAGTTCTTC. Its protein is CASSTPRRQVVDEQFF.

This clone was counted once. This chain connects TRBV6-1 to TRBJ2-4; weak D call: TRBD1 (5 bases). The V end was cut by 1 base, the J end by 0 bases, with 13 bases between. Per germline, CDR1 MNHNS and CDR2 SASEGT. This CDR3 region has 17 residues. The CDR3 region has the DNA TGTGCCAGCAGTGAAGTCCGGCAGGGAAGAGCCAAAAACATTCAGTACTTC. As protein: CASSEVRQGRAKNIQYF.